This T cell receptor (beta chain) was sequenced during a study of Graves' ophthalmopathy and Graves' hyperthyroidism. The CDR3 length is 13 residues. Germline CDR1 and CDR2: PRHDT and FYEKMQ (reference sequence). V lost 0 bases and J lost 6, with 8 bases in between. The authors amplified TCR beta CDR3 regions, and they did so from RNA transcripts for repertoire sequencing. After a first-round RT-PCR with HTBI primers, a second-round multiplex PCR was run. Using its own MiXCR run on the multiplex PCR reads, TCRdb lists one record per CDR3 protein. The sample has 500,000 to 800,000 distinct CDR3 sequences, under 50% seen once. This clonotype was counted at least ten times.

This receptor was taken from an adult man with Graves' ophthalmopathy. Sequencing was performed on peripheral blood. The rearrangement links TRBV13 to TRBJ1-2; D is ambiguous. Here the CDR3 reads CASSLGVTDGYTF. As DNA, the CDR3 is TGTGCCAGCAGCTTAGGAGTGACGGATGGCTACACCTTC.